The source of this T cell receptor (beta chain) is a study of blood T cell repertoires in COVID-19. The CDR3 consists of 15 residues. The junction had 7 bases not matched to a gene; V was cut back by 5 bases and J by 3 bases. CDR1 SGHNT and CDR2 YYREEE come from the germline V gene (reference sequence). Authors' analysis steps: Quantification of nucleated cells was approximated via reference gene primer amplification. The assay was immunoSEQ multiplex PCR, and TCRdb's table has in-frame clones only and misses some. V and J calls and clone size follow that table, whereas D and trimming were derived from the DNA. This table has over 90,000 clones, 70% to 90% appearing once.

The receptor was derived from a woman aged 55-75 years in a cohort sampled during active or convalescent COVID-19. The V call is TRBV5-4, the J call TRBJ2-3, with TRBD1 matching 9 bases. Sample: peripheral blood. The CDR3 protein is CASSSRDRATDTQYF. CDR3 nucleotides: TGTGCCAGCAGTTCCCGGGACAGGGCAACAGATACGCAGTATTTT.